A single sample is the source of the 24 T cell receptor beta chains below, sequenced in a study of T cell changes during pregnancy in multiple sclerosis. Method: immunoSEQ multiplex PCR; TCRdb's copy keeps in-frame clones and lacks some. The data show 20,000 to 25,000 clones, 75% to 95% seen once. This sample comprised CD4+ T cells from peripheral blood mononuclear cells, obtained in the third trimester of pregnancy. The receptor source for this set is a female donor with multiple sclerosis, enrolled in a pregnancy study.

The rearrangement joins TRBV19 to TRBJ2-7; 7 bases map to TRBD1. The CDR3 consists of 12 residues. V trimming: 6 bases; J trimming: 3 bases; junction bases outside the gene matches: 2. Germline V CDR1 and CDR2: LNHDA, SQIVND (reference sequence). The CDR3: CASSDRDYEQYF. CDR3 DNA: TGTGCCAGTAGCGACAGGGACTACGAGCAGTACTTC.

The chain employs TRBV27 and TRBJ1-2, with a tentative D call TRBD1 (6 bases). The V end lost 0 bases, the J end lost 0 bases, and 14 bases lay between the germline ends. Germline CDR1 MNHEY, CDR2 SMNVEV (reference sequence). The CDR3 runs to 17 residues. CDR3 sequence (DNA): TGTGCCAGCAGTTTATCGATCCGGGACATTTCTAACTATGGCTACACCTTC. Protein: CASSLSIRDISNYGYTF.

The chain joins TRBV28 to TRBJ1-5, with a weak D call TRBD1 (6 bases). CDR1 and CDR2 (germline): MDHEN, SYDVKM. Trimming left V 8 bases short and J 5 bases short, with 19 bases between. The CDR3 extends over 15 amino acids. In DNA, the CDR3 is TGTGCCAGCGCCCCCCTCCGGGGGGCGGATCAGCCCCAGCATTTT. Its protein product is CASAPLRGADQPQHF.

The chain joins TRBV7-2 to TRBJ1-5; D may be TRBD1 (5 bases). The CDR3 consists of 18 residues. The germline V gene encodes CDR1 SGHTA and CDR2 FQGNSA. Trimming removed 5 bases from V and 2 bases from J, with 22 bases in between. The CDR3 coding sequence is TGTGCCAGCAGCCACCCGCCGGGCAGGGAATTTCGCAATCAGCCCCAGCATTTT. Amino acids: CASSHPPGREFRNQPQHF. Full variable domain (rest looked up from reference TRBV7-2 and TRBJ1-5): GAGVSQSPSNKVTEKGKDVELRCDPISGHTALYWYRQSLGQGLEFLIYFQGNSAPDKSGLPSDRFSAERTGGSVSTLTIQRTQQEDSAVYLCASSHPPGREFRNQPQHFGDGTRLSIL.

The chain's CDR3 is CASSLGQYNEKLFF. In DNA, the CDR3 is TGTGCCAGCAGCTTAGGACAGTATAATGAAAAACTGTTTTTT. This chain links TRBV7-9 with TRBJ1-4; D possibly corresponds to TRBD1 (5 bases). V was pared by 1 base and J by 4 bases, with 7 bases between. The CDR3 is 14 amino acids. Germline lookup yields CDR1 SEHNR and CDR2 FQNEAQ (reference sequence).

This chain links TRBV6-5 with TRBJ2-5; TRBD1 aligns across 7 bases. Losses at the gene ends were 1 base for V and 4 bases for J; bases not matched to a gene: 6. In germline, CDR1 is MNHEY, CDR2 SVGAGI. This CDR3 region has 15 residues. The CDR3 here is CASSYYNRGLETQYF. The CDR3 region has the DNA TGTGCCAGCAGTTACTATAACAGGGGCTTAGAGACCCAGTACTTC.

The rearrangement links TRBV2 to TRBJ1-4, with D hard to call. Deletions cut 7 bases from V and 5 bases from J, with 14 bases between. This CDR3 has 14 amino acids. Per germline, CDR1 SNHLY and CDR2 FYNNEI. The CDR3 loop is CASNVPRENEKLFF. CDR3 sequence (DNA): TGTGCCAGCAACGTGCCACGGGAGAATGAAAAACTGTTTTTT.

This chain links TRBV12-5 with TRBJ2-5; 9 nucleotides agree with TRBD1. J lost 4 bases, V lost 6 bases, and 6 bases had no gene match. CDR1 is LGHNT and CDR2 is FRNRAP in the germline V gene. This CDR3 is 14 amino acids long. The CDR3 DNA sequence: TGTGCTAGTGGCCCTGACAGGGGGGTAGAGACCCAGTACTTC. This codes for CASGPDRGVETQYF.

V is TRBV27 and J is TRBJ1-4; D is unresolved. CDR1 is MNHEY, CDR2 SMNVEV, per germline (reference sequence). The CDR3 is 14 residues long. The ends were cut back, 7 bases at V and 5 bases at J, with 14 bases in the middle. This CDR3 is CASKRLSNNEKLFF. As DNA, the CDR3 is TGTGCCAGCAAGCGGCTCAGCAACAATGAAAAACTGTTTTTT.

The chain carries TRBV7-2 and TRBJ2-4; 11 bases are a match to TRBD2. CDR1 is SGHTA and CDR2 is FQGNSA in the germline V gene. The CDR3 length is 14 residues. After removal of 5 bases from V and 6 bases from J, the junction contained 3 bases not matched to a gene. CDR3 loop: CASSRSGGVNIQYF. DNA of the CDR3: TGTGCCAGCAGCCGTAGCGGGGGGGTAAACATTCAGTACTTC.

The chain employs TRBV5-8 and TRBJ1-4; D gene unclear. The CDR3 is made up of 15 amino acids. Deletions cut 0 bases from V and 0 bases from J, with 6 bases between. Germline-derived CDR1 and CDR2 are SGHTS and YDEGEE. The CDR3 loop is CASSLGAATNEKLFF. CDR3 nucleotides: TGTGCCAGCAGCTTGGGAGCCGCAACTAATGAAAAACTGTTTTTT.

This clone was detected a few times. The gene calls are TRBV7-2 and TRBJ2-7, with a weak D call TRBD1 (5 bases). The V and J ends lost 5 bases and 2 bases respectively, with 13 bases between them. Per germline, CDR1 SGHTA and CDR2 FQGNSA. This CDR3 is built from 14 residues. As DNA, the CDR3 is TGTGCCAGCAGCCCGACAGACTCCGCCTACGAGCAGTACTTC. Translating gives CASSPTDSAYEQYF.

This chain links TRBV30 with TRBJ1-2, with D uncertain. Germline CDR1 is GTSNPN and CDR2 is SVGIG (reference sequence). The ends were cut back, 0 bases at V and 8 bases at J, with 10 bases in the middle. The CDR3 covers 12 residues. Here the CDR3 reads CAWSVYGVGYTF. CDR3 nucleotides: TGTGCCTGGAGTGTATACGGGGTCGGCTACACCTTC.

The chain employs TRBV2 and TRBJ1-6; 9 bases are a match to TRBD1. The J segment lost 10 bases and the V segment lost 4 bases, leaving 5 bases of the junction unmatched. Germline-derived CDR1 and CDR2 are SNHLY and FYNNEI. The CDR3 has 14 residues. The CDR3 DNA is TGTGCCAGCAGTGGGGGGGACAGGGCCTCACCCCTCCACTTT. Translating gives CASSGGDRASPLHF.

A single count supports this clone. The chain recombines TRBV30 with TRBJ2-5; a possible D gene is TRBD2 (6 bases). Trimming removed 3 bases at V and 5 bases at J, with 16 bases between. The CDR3 sequence is 14 residues long. CDR1 GTSNPN and CDR2 SVGIG come from the germline V gene (reference sequence). CDR3 coding DNA: TGTGCCTGGAGCTACTTGGGGGGTACTGAGACCCAGTACTTC. It encodes CAWSYLGGTETQYF.

The chain carries TRBV5-6 and TRBJ1-4, with D tentatively TRBD1 (5 bases). This CDR3 comprises 15 residues. Trimming left V 4 bases short and J 2 bases short, with 12 bases between. Germline CDR1 reads SGHDT; CDR2 reads YYEEEE. For the CDR3, the DNA is TGTGCCAGCAGCCTCCGACAGCTTACTAATGAAAAACTGTTTTTT. The encoded protein is CASSLRQLTNEKLFF.

V is TRBV10-1 and J is TRBJ1-2; D call uncertain. The CDR3 is made up of 13 amino acids. CDR1 is WNHNN, CDR2 SYGVQD, per germline (reference sequence). The ends were cut back, 6 bases at V and 4 bases at J, with 12 bases in the middle. CDR3 sequence reads: CASSAQATYGYTF. CDR3 nucleotide sequence: TGCGCCAGCAGCGCCCAAGCCACCTATGGCTACACCTTC.

This clone was detected only once. The J gene is TRBJ2-1, the V gene TRBV2; tentative D call: TRBD1 (6 bases). CDR3 size: 12 residues. The germline V gene encodes CDR1 SNHLY and CDR2 FYNNEI. The V end lost 6 bases, the J end lost 8 bases, and 11 bases lay between the germline ends. CDR3 sequence: CASRQGSDEQFF. The CDR3 region has the DNA TGTGCCAGCAGACAGGGATCGGATGAGCAGTTCTTC.

The chain uses TRBV27 and TRBJ1-2, with D possibly being TRBD1 (5 bases). Germline V gene lookup returns CDR1 MNHEY and CDR2 SMNVEV (reference sequence). V was shortened by 6 bases and J by 8 bases, with 13 bases between the two germline ends. This CDR3 region has 12 residues. CDR3 loop: CASRDRPGGYTF. The CDR3 nucleotides read TGTGCCAGCAGAGACAGACCAGGAGGCTACACCTTC.

The rearrangement joins TRBV6-1 to TRBJ2-5, with a possible D match to TRBD2 (7 bases). The CDR3 consists of 15 residues. The V and J ends lost 7 bases and 2 bases respectively, with 17 bases between them. Germline V gene data show CDR1 as MNHNS and CDR2 as SASEGT. The CDR3 coding sequence is TGTGCCAGCATGTTCGGGGGGCCGATACAAGAGACCCAGTACTTC. It codes for CASMFGGPIQETQYF.

The rearrangement uses TRBV5-1 and TRBJ2-3, with TRBD2 as a possible D gene (6 bases). The CDR3 length is 15 residues. CDR1 is SGHRS and CDR2 is YFSETQ in the germline V gene. V was trimmed by 0 bases and J by 1 base, leaving 9 bases between them. CDR3 residues: CASSLEVAGTDTQYF. As DNA, the CDR3 is TGCGCCAGCAGCTTGGAAGTAGCGGGCACAGATACGCAGTATTTT.

The gene calls are TRBV23-1 and TRBJ1-6; 10 positions agree with TRBD1. TRBV23-1 is an open reading frame, and its role is uncertain. V lost 2 bases, J lost 0 bases, and 4 bases stayed unmatched. The CDR3 is made up of 18 amino acids. The CDR3 nucleotides are TGCGCCAGCAGTCAACGGACAGGGGGAAGCTCCTATAATTCACCCCTCCACTTT. Its protein is CASSQRTGGSSYNSPLHF.

The chain is built from TRBV4-1 and TRBJ1-2; 7 bases align to TRBD1. Trimming removed 0 bases from V and 6 bases from J; junction bases left unmatched: 7. The CDR3 runs 15 residues. Germline lookup yields CDR1 MGHRA and CDR2 YSYEKL. The CDR3 nucleotides read TGCGCCAGCAGCCAAGAACAGGGGATGTGGGATGGCTACACCTTC. Translation: CASSQEQGMWDGYTF.

The V call is TRBV2, the J call TRBJ2-3; TRBD1 matches at 12 bases. This CDR3 contains 15 residues. J gave up 9 bases and V 7 bases, and 11 bases lay outside the gene matches. CDR1 is SNHLY, CDR2 FYNNEI, per germline. CDR3 loop: CASTDGTGGWLTQYF. As DNA, the CDR3 is TGTGCCAGCACAGATGGGACAGGGGGCTGGTTGACGCAGTATTTT.